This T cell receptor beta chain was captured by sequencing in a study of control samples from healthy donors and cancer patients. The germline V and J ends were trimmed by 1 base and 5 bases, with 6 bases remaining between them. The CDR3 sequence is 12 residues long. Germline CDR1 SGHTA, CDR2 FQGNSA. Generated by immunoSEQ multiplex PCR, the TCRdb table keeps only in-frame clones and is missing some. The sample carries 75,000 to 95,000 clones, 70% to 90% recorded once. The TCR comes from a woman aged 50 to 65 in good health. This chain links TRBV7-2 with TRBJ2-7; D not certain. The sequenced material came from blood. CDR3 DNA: TGTGCCAGCAGCTTAGTCGGCGACGAGCAGTACTTC. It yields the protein CASSLVGDEQYF.